This T cell receptor (beta chain) is from a study of shared clonotypes between healthy human individuals. The table came from immunoSEQ multiplex PCR; TCRdb's copy has only in-frame clones and leaves some out. The table lists hundreds of thousands of clones, about four fifths of them singletons. CDR3 length equals 14 residues. CDR1 and CDR2 from the germline V gene are SGHRS and YFSETQ. Deletions cut 4 bases from V and 11 bases from J, with 21 bases between. This TCR was recovered from a woman in her thirties or forties in good health. Some clones in this sample may be carry-over from other donors' samples. V and J are TRBV5-1 and TRBJ2-5, with D possibly matching TRBD1 (8 bases). What was sequenced was PBMCs. The CDR3 DNA sequence: TGCGCCAGCAGCAGCACCAACACAGGGGGGGAGCAGTACTTC. Protein: CASSSTNTGGEQYF.